These T cell receptor beta chains were read from a single sample in a study of T cells in Graves' hyperthyroidism and ophthalmopathy. TCRdb passed the multiplex PCR reads through MiXCR, listing each CDR3 protein once. The sample contains 240,000 or so distinct CDR3 sequences, around 17% of which appear only once. Sequencing used blood. These receptor sequences come from a woman between 18 and 29 years old with Graves' ophthalmopathy. The CDR3 runs from the conserved cysteine through the conserved F or W. Each record gives: CDR3 length, clone size, J gene, D gene, V gene, CDR3 DNA, CDR3 protein. A D gene is named only where the DNA matches it firmly. Only part of the rows carry a size: once, few, many, or a class if the clone is expanded.

13 many TRBJ2-2 . TRBV5-1 TGCGCCAGCAGAACCGGCCTAGGCGGGGAGCTGTTTTTT CASRTGLGGELFF
17 many TRBJ2-1 TRBD2 TRBV7-6 TGTGCCAGCAGCCCCAGACTAGCGGGGAATGACTACAATGAGCAGTTCTTC CASSPRLAGNDYNEQFF
15 many TRBJ2-1 TRBD2 TRBV20-1 TGCAGTGCTAGGAAACTAGCGGGGTCCTACAATGAGCAGTTCTTC CSARKLAGSYNEQFF
15 many TRBJ2-3 . TRBV6-1 TGTGCCAGCAGTGAATCTGGGGGCAGGTCAGATACGCAGTATTTT CASSESGGRSDTQYF
13 many TRBJ1-5 . TRBV12-3/TRBV12-4 TGTGCCAGCAGTGGACAGTTCAATCAGCCCCAGCATTTT CASSGQFNQPQHF
12 many TRBJ2-7 . TRBV29-1 TGCAGCGTTCAAGGGTTGACCTACGAGCAGTACTTC CSVQGLTYEQYF
16 many TRBJ2-3 . TRBV20-1 TGCAGTGCTCCCTCGGGCGGGCCTCCCATCACAGATACGCAGTATTTT CSAPSGGPPITDTQYF
14 many TRBJ2-7 TRBD2 TRBV10-3 TGTGCCATCAGTGATTTAGCGGGGGCCTACGAGCAGTACTTC CAISDLAGAYEQYF
18 few TRBJ2-2 TRBD1 TRBV20-1 TGCAGTGCTAACGGATTGCCGGGACAGGGGGCCCGGTCGGGGGAGCTGTTTTTT CSANGLPGQGARSGELFF
17 many TRBJ2-1 TRBD2 TRBV9 TGTGCCAGCAGCGTAGAGCCCGGACTAGCGGGAGGATCGAAGCAGTTCTTC CASSVEPGLAGGSKQFF
17 many TRBJ1-1 . TRBV7-9 TGTGCCAGCAGCTTAGCGCAGATTGAGGGGATGAACACTGAAGCTTTCTTT CASSLAQIEGMNTEAFF
15 many TRBJ2-1 TRBD2 TRBV5-1 TGCGCCAGCAGCGGAACTAGCGGCGGACACAATGAGCAGTTCTTC CASSGTSGGHNEQFF
13 many TRBJ1-1 TRBD1 TRBV20-1 TGCAGTGCTAGAGGGACAGGGGCTTCTGAAGCTTTCTTT CSARGTGASEAFF
13 many TRBJ1-2 . TRBV5-1 TGCGCCAGCAGCTTGGCCCAGCGATCGGGCTACACCTTC CASSLAQRSGYTF
19 . TRBJ2-7 TRBD2 TRBV5-1 TGCGCCAGCAGCTTGGGGGGACCTAGCTGGGGGGAGGGCCCCCACGAGCAGTACTTC CASSLGGPSWGEGPHEQYF
14 many TRBJ1-1 TRBD1 TRBV7-9 TGTGCCAGCAGCATGGGGACAGGGAACACTGAAGCTTTCTTT CASSMGTGNTEAFF
16 few TRBJ2-1 . TRBV4-1 TGCGCCAGCAGCCAGTATGGTGTTACAGGCTACAGTGAGCAGTTCTTC CASSQYGVTGYSEQFF
12 many TRBJ2-3 . TRBV6-1 TGTGCCAGCGTTGGTCCGACAGATACGCAGTATTTT CASVGPTDTQYF
19 . TRBJ2-1 TRBD2 TRBV14 TGTGCCAGCAGCTCACCGGGACTAGCGGGAGAACCCACCTACAATGAGCAGTTCTTC CASSSPGLAGEPTYNEQFF
18 . TRBJ2-2 TRBD1 TRBV7-6 TGTGCCAGCAGCTTAGAAACAGGGGGCGCGATCAACACCGGGGAGCTGTTTTTT CASSLETGGAINTGELFF